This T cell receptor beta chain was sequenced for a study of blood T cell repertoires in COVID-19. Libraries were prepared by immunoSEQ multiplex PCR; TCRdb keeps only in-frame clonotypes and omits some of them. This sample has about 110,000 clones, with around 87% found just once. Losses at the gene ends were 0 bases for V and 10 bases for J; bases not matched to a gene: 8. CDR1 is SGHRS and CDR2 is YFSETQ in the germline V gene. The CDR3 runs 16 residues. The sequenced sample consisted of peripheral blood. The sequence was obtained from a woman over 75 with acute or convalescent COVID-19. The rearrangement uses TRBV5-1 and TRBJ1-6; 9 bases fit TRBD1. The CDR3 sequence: CASSLEGTGFISPLHF. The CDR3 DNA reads TGCGCCAGCAGCTTGGAAGGGACAGGGTTTATCTCACCCCTCCACTTT.